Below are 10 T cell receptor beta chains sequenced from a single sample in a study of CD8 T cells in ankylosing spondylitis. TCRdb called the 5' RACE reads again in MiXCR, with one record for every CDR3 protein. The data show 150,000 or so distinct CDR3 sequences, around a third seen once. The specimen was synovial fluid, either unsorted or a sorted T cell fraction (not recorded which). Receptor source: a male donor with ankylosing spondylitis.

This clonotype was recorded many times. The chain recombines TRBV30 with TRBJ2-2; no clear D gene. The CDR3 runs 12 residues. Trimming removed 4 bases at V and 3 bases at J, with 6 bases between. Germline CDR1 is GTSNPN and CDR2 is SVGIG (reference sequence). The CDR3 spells CAWIGYTGELFF. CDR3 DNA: TGTGCCTGGATTGGGTACACCGGGGAGCTGTTTTTT.

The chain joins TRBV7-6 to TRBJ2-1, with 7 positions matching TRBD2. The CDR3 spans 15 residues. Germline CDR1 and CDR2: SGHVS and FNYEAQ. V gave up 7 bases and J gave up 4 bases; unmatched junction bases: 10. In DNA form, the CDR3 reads TGTGCCAGCACTGATGGCGGGAGTGTGTACAATGAGCAGTTCTTC. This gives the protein CASTDGGSVYNEQFF. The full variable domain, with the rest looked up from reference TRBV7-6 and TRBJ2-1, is GAGVSQSPRYKVTKRGQDVALRCDPISGHVSLYWYRQALGQGPEFLTYFNYEAQQDKSGLPNDRFSAERPEGSISTLTIQRTEQRDSAMYRCASTDGGSVYNEQFFGPGTRLTVL.

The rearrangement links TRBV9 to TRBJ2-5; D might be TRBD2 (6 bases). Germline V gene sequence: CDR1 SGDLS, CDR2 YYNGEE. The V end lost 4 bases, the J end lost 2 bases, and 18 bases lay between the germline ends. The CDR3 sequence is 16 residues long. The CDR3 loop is CASSPGRGIPQETQYF. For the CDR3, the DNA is TGTGCCAGCAGCCCAGGACGGGGGATCCCACAAGAGACCCAGTACTTC.

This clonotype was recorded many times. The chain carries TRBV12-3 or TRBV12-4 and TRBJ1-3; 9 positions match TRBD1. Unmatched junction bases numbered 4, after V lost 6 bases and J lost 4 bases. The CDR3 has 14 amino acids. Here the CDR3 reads CASRIQGAGNTIYF. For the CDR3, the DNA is TGTGCCAGCAGAATACAGGGGGCCGGAAACACCATATATTTT.

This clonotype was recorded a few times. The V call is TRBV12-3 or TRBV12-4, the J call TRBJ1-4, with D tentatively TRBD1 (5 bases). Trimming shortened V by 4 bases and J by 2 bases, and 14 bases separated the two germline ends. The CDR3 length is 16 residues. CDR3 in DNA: TGTGCCAGCAGTTACCAAGGGACGGGGACTAATGAAAAACTGTTTTTT. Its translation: CASSYQGTGTNEKLFF.

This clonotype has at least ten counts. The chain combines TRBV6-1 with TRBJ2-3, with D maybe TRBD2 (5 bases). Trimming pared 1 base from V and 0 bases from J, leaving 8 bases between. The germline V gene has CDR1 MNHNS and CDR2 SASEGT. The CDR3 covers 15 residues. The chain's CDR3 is CASSEEEVSTDTQYF. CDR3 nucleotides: TGTGCCAGCAGTGAAGAGGAGGTTAGCACAGATACGCAGTATTTT.

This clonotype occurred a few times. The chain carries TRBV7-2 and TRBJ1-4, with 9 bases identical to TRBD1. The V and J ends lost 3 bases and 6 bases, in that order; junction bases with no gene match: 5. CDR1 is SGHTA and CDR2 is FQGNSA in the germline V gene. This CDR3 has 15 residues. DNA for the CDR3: TGTGCCAGCAGCTTTACAGGGGGCTTTGATGAAAAACTGTTTTTT. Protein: CASSFTGGFDEKLFF.

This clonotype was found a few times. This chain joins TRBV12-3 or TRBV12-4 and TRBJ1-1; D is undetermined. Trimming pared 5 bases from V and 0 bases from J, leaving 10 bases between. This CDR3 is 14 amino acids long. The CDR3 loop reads CASSRGRLNTEAFF. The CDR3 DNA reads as TGTGCCAGCAGTAGAGGACGTCTGAACACTGAAGCTTTCTTT.

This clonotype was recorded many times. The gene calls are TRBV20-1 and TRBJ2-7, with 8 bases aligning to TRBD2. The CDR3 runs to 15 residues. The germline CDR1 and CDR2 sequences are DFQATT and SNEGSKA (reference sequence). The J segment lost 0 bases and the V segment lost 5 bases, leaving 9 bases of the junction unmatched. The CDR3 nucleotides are TGCAGTGCTGCCCCCTTAGCGGGAAGCTCCTACGAGCAGTACTTC. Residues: CSAAPLAGSSYEQYF.

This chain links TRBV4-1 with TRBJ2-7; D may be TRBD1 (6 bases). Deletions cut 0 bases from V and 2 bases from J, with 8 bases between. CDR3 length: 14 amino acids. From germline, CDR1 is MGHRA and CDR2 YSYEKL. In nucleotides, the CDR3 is TGCGCCAGCAGCCAAGAAGGGGGAACCTACGAGCAGTACTTC. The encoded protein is CASSQEGGTYEQYF.